The 8 T cell receptor beta chains reported below all come from one sample, sequenced in a study of OX40 agonist ivuxolimab in advanced cancers. TCRdb's copy holds only in-frame clones and misses some; the assay was immunoSEQ multiplex PCR. This table has about 34,000 clones, around 90% appearing once. The sequenced sample was CD4+ or CD8+ T cells sorted from blood, obtained in a trial of the OX40 agonist ivuxolimab. The receptors were gathered from an adult with an advanced solid tumor such as melanoma, head and neck, liver or kidney cancer.

The V and J genes are TRBV2 and TRBJ1-1; D might be TRBD1 (6 bases). CDR3 size: 14 residues. Looked up from germline, CDR1 is SNHLY and CDR2 is FYNNEI. Between the trimmed V and J ends, which lost 5 bases and 5 bases, there was a span of 15 bases. This CDR3 reads CASSPRGGRTEAFF. The CDR3 nucleotides read TGTGCCAGCAGTCCCAGGGGCGGAAGGACTGAAGCTTTCTTT.

The rearrangement joins TRBV5-6 to TRBJ2-5, with D possibly matching TRBD1 (6 bases). CDR1 is SGHDT, CDR2 YYEEEE, per germline. The germline V and J ends were trimmed by 3 bases and 2 bases, with 14 bases remaining between them. CDR3 size: 15 residues. The CDR3 is CASSSGHHKQETQYF. The CDR3 nucleotides are TGTGCCAGCAGCTCGGGACACCACAAACAAGAGACCCAGTACTTC.

The chain has TRBV7-2 and TRBJ2-1, with TRBD2 as a possible D gene (6 bases). Germline V gene data show CDR1 as SGHTA and CDR2 as FQGNSA. CDR3 length: 17 residues. Deletions cut 0 bases from V and 1 base from J, with 13 bases between. The CDR3 loop is CASSLAGGYGSYNEQFF. CDR3 DNA: TGTGCCAGCAGCTTAGCGGGAGGATATGGGTCCTACAATGAGCAGTTCTTC. Full variable domain (rest looked up from reference TRBV7-2 and TRBJ2-1): GAGVSQSPSNKVTEKGKDVELRCDPISGHTALYWYRQSLGQGLEFLIYFQGNSAPDKSGLPSDRFSAERTGGSVSTLTIQRTQQEDSAVYLCASSLAGGYGSYNEQFFGPGTRLTVL.

The chain employs TRBV27 and TRBJ1-1, with D possibly being TRBD1 (6 bases). V gave up 3 bases and J gave up 8 bases, with 13 bases separating them. The CDR3 covers 13 residues. From germline, CDR1 is MNHEY and CDR2 SMNVEV (reference sequence). Here the CDR3 DNA reads TGTGCCAGCAGTTTCGTGCCGGACAGAGAAGCTTTCTTT. Residues: CASSFVPDREAFF.

The CDR3 nucleotides read TGTGCCAGCAGTGAATTTGGAGGCACTACTAATGAAAAACTGTTTTTT. Its translation is CASSEFGGTTNEKLFF. V is TRBV25-1 and J is TRBJ1-4, with unresolved D. Germline CDR1 and CDR2: MGHDK and SYGVNS. V was cut by 1 base and J by 2 bases, with 11 bases left in between. The CDR3 loop spans 16 amino acids.

The genes are TRBV10-3 and TRBJ2-1; D is unclear. V lost 3 bases and J lost 6, with 6 bases in between. CDR1 and CDR2 from the germline V gene are ENHRY and SYGVKD. The CDR3 loop spans 12 amino acids. The CDR3 DNA sequence: TGTGCCATCAGTGACCAAGGCAATGAGCAGTTCTTC. It translates to CAISDQGNEQFF.

This rearrangement joins TRBV4-1 to TRBJ2-1; TRBD1 aligns across 7 bases. Per germline, CDR1 MGHRA and CDR2 YSYEKL. J gave up 5 bases and V 1 base, and 5 bases lay outside the gene matches. This CDR3 has 15 residues. The CDR3 region is CASSQGQGVNNEQFF. DNA for the CDR3: TGCGCCAGCAGCCAAGGCCAGGGGGTGAACAATGAGCAGTTCTTC.

The chain uses TRBV5-4 and TRBJ2-4, with TRBD1 as a possible D gene (5 bases). V was pared by 4 bases and J by 0 bases, with 14 bases between. From germline, CDR1 is SGHNT and CDR2 YYREEE (reference sequence). The CDR3 is made up of 16 amino acids. CDR3 region: CASSVTATTAKNIQYF. The CDR3, as DNA: TGTGCCAGCAGCGTGACAGCGACCACAGCCAAAAACATTCAGTACTTC.